The 27 T cell receptor beta chains given below trace back to one sample, sequenced in a study of T cell clones after liver transplantation. Using immunoSEQ multiplex PCR, the repertoire was profiled, and TCRdb retains in-frame clones only, with some absent. The sample yields about 51,000 clones, about 90% seen once. Here the sequenced sample was CD8+ T cells from blood, taken 12 months after liver transplant. These receptors were taken from a human patient who received a liver transplant. The T cells may come from the graft donor.

The genes are TRBV15 and TRBJ1-4; the D is unclear. The CDR3 is 15 amino acids. The V and J ends lost 0 bases and 6 bases respectively, with 11 bases between them. CDR1 is LNHNV and CDR2 is YYDKDF in the germline V gene (reference sequence). CDR3 amino acids: CATSRDSGRYEKLFF. CDR3 nucleotide sequence: TGTGCCACCAGCAGAGATAGCGGCAGGTATGAAAAACTGTTTTTT.

This chain joins TRBV9 and TRBJ2-7; 8 bases agree with TRBD1. The CDR3 contains 13 residues. V dropped 2 bases and J dropped 7; count of bases not matched to a gene: 5. Germline values: CDR1 SGDLS, CDR2 YYNGEE. The CDR3 DNA is TGTGCCAGCAGCGTGAGGACAGGGTGGGAGCAGTACTTC. Translated: CASSVRTGWEQYF.

The V gene is TRBV29-1, the J gene TRBJ2-1; no clear D gene. The CDR3 consists of 14 residues. V was clipped by 2 bases and J by 1 base, with 9 bases between them. Germline CDR1 is SQVTM and CDR2 is ANQGSEA. CDR3 sequence reads: CSVERVRSYNEQFF. CDR3 sequence (DNA): TGCAGCGTTGAACGGGTTAGGTCCTACAATGAGCAGTTCTTC.

This clone was detected ten times or more. V is TRBV25-1 and J is TRBJ1-1, with D possibly matching TRBD1 (6 bases). Per germline, CDR1 MGHDK and CDR2 SYGVNS. The CDR3 spans 14 residues. V was trimmed by 6 bases and J by 4 bases, leaving 15 bases between them. CDR3 amino acids: CASSLQGLITEAFF. DNA of the CDR3: TGTGCCAGCAGCCTACAGGGATTAATCACTGAAGCTTTCTTT. The full variable domain, rest sourced from reference TRBV25-1 and TRBJ1-1, is EADIYQTPRYLVIGTGKKITLECSQTMGHDKMYWYQQDPGMELHLIHYSYGVNSTEKGDLSSESTVSRIRTEHFPLTLESARPSHTSQYLCASSLQGLITEAFFGQGTRLTVV.

The chain recombines TRBV7-9 with TRBJ2-3; possibly TRBD1 or TRBD2 for D (5 bases each). The CDR3 contains 14 residues. Trimming pared 3 bases from V and 5 bases from J, leaving 12 bases between. Germline CDR1 is SEHNR and CDR2 is FQNEAQ (reference sequence). CDR3 DNA: TGTGCCAGCAGCTTTAGCGCAGGGCAAGATACGCAGTATTTT. Protein: CASSFSAGQDTQYF.

This sequence joins TRBV27 and TRBJ2-7; tentative D call: TRBD2 (6 bases). Germline V CDR1 and CDR2: MNHEY, SMNVEV (reference sequence). Deletions cut 6 bases from V and 4 bases from J, with 19 bases between. The CDR3 extends over 15 amino acids. For the CDR3, the DNA is TGTGCCAGCAGAGGGGTGCGGGAAGCTTCGTACGAGCAGTACTTC. This translates into CASRGVREASYEQYF.

This chain uses TRBV9 with TRBJ2-5; 7 bases align to TRBD1. V shed 0 bases, J shed 4 bases, and the junction held 9 bases outside the gene matches. Germline V gives CDR1 SGDLS, CDR2 YYNGEE. The length of the CDR3 is 16 residues. The CDR3 DNA follows: TGTGCCAGCAGCGTAGGGGTCAGGGGGTTCGGAGAGACCCAGTACTTC. It translates to CASSVGVRGFGETQYF.

The gene calls are TRBV6-5 and TRBJ1-1; maybe TRBD1 (5 bases). Germline CDR1 is MNHEY and CDR2 is SVGAGI. Deletions cut 5 bases from V and 3 bases from J, with 10 bases between. There are 13 residues in the CDR3. CDR3 region: CASSDLGDTEAFF. DNA for the CDR3: TGTGCCAGCAGTGACCTGGGGGACACTGAAGCTTTCTTT.

The gene calls are TRBV12-5 and TRBJ2-3; 8 nucleotides match TRBD1. The V gene end was trimmed by 8 bases and the J gene end by 7 bases; junction bases not matched to a gene: 11. CDR1 is LGHNT and CDR2 is FRNRAP in the germline V gene. The CDR3 totals 14 residues. The CDR3 loop is CASRPGQDTNTQYF. CDR3 nucleotides: TGTGCTAGTAGACCGGGACAGGATACGAATACGCAGTATTTT.

This chain uses TRBV13 with TRBJ2-3; 12 bases are shared with TRBD2. The CDR3 is 18 amino acids. Trimming at V came to 5 bases and at J to 4 bases, leaving 13 bases not matched to a gene. Germline CDR1 reads PRHDT; CDR2 reads FYEKMQ (reference sequence). Here the CDR3 reads CASSQDGLAGRFADTQYF. In nucleotides, the CDR3 is TGTGCCAGCAGCCAAGACGGACTAGCGGGACGCTTCGCAGATACGCAGTATTTT. Looking up the rest from reference TRBV13 and TRBJ2-3 gives the full variable domain: AAGVIQSPRHLIKEKRETATLKCYPIPRHDTVYWYQQGPGQDPQFLISFYEKMQSDKGSIPDRFSAQQFSDYHSELNMSSLELGDSALYFCASSQDGLAGRFADTQYFGPGTRLTVL.

The genes are TRBV7-6 and TRBJ2-5, with 14 bases that match TRBD2. V shed 4 bases and J 2 bases; nucleotides not matched to a gene: 9. Germline-derived CDR1 and CDR2 are SGHVS and FNYEAQ. The CDR3 is 18 amino acids. The CDR3 DNA follows: TGTGCCAGCAGCTACAGACTAGCGGGAGGGCCGGGGCAAGAGACCCAGTACTTC. The encoded protein is CASSYRLAGGPGQETQYF.

V is TRBV28 and J is TRBJ2-7; 9 bases agree with TRBD1. This CDR3 is built from 15 residues. CDR1 is MDHEN, CDR2 SYDVKM, per germline. J gave up 2 bases and V 6 bases, and 8 bases lay outside the gene matches. This CDR3 is CASSLLGQGPYEQYF. CDR3 in DNA: TGTGCCAGCAGCCTTTTGGGACAGGGTCCCTACGAGCAGTACTTC. Filled out from reference TRBV28 and TRBJ2-7, the complete variable domain reads DVKVTQSSRYLVKRTGEKVFLECVQDMDHENMFWYRQDPGLGLRLIYFSYDVKMKEKGDIPEGYSVSREKKERFSLILESASTNQTSMYLCASSLLGQGPYEQYFGPGTRLTVT.

This clone came up once. The chain joins TRBV7-6 to TRBJ2-1, with 12 bases that match TRBD1. CDR1 is SGHVS, CDR2 FNYEAQ, per germline. This CDR3 contains 13 residues. The V gene end was trimmed by 5 bases and the J gene end by 14 bases; junction bases not matched to a gene: 7. The CDR3: CASSLGDRGPKFF. The CDR3 DNA reads TGTGCCAGCAGCCTGGGGGACAGGGGGCCCAAGTTCTTC.

The rearrangement joins TRBV7-8 to TRBJ2-2; D not resolved. The CDR3 has 13 residues. From germline, CDR1 is SGHVS and CDR2 FQNEAQ. Trimming pared 1 base from V and 7 bases from J, leaving 7 bases between. CDR3 sequence: CASSLVGVGELFF. CDR3 nucleotides: TGTGCCAGCAGCTTAGTCGGCGTCGGGGAGCTGTTTTTT.

The chain employs TRBV19 and TRBJ1-1, with D uncertain. The V gene lost 7 bases and the J gene lost 0 bases, with 9 bases spanning the gap. CDR1 is LNHDA, CDR2 SQIVND, per germline (reference sequence). The CDR3 sequence is 13 residues long. The CDR3 DNA reads TGTGCCAGTACGGCTATGATGAACACTGAAGCTTTCTTT. Amino acids: CASTAMMNTEAFF. The complete variable domain, with remaining parts taken from reference TRBV19 and TRBJ1-1, reads DGGITQSPKYLFRKEGQNVTLSCEQNLNHDAMYWYRQDPGQGLRLIYYSQIVNDFQKGDIAEGYSVSREKKESFPLTVTSAQKNPTAFYLCASTAMMNTEAFFGQGTRLTVV.

The chain recombines TRBV6-1 with TRBJ1-1; D gene ambiguous. Germline loops: CDR1 MNHNS, CDR2 SASEGT. There are 13 residues in the CDR3. Trimming removed 7 bases from V and 5 bases from J, with 14 bases in between. The CDR3 nucleotides read TGTGCCAGCACCCCTCAGGAGGGTACTGAAGCTTTCTTT. It encodes CASTPQEGTEAFF.

This rearrangement joins TRBV10-2 to TRBJ1-1; 7 bases line up with TRBD1. CDR1 and CDR2 from the germline V gene are WSHSY and SAAADI. V lost 3 bases to trimming and J lost 3 bases; unmatched junction nucleotides: 4. The CDR3 has 14 amino acids. The CDR3 loop reads CASSDPGTDTEAFF. DNA of the CDR3: TGCGCCAGCAGTGACCCCGGGACAGACACTGAAGCTTTCTTT.

The V gene is TRBV19, the J gene TRBJ2-5; D gene uncertain. With 5 bases removed from V and 3 bases from J, the gap between germline ends came to 10 bases. Per the germline V gene, CDR1 is LNHDA and CDR2 is SQIVND (reference sequence). This CDR3 comprises 13 residues. CDR3 protein: CASSLDREETQYF. CDR3 nucleotide sequence: TGTGCCAGTAGTTTGGACCGGGAAGAGACCCAGTACTTC.

The chain employs TRBV2 and TRBJ1-5; D is ambiguous. V lost 1 base and J lost 2, with 9 bases in between. This CDR3 is built from 15 residues. Per germline, CDR1 SNHLY and CDR2 FYNNEI. CDR3 residues: CASSEVGVGNQPQHF. CDR3 DNA: TGTGCCAGCAGTGAAGTTGGGGTTGGCAATCAGCCCCAGCATTTT.

This rearrangement joins TRBV7-9 to TRBJ2-5; TRBD2 matches at 8 bases. The length of the CDR3 is 15 residues. V lost 7 bases to trimming and J lost 2 bases; unmatched junction nucleotides: 9. Per the germline V gene, CDR1 is SEHNR and CDR2 is FQNEAQ (reference sequence). CDR3 region: CASTDGLATQETQYF. The CDR3 bases are TGTGCCAGCACCGATGGACTAGCCACACAAGAGACCCAGTACTTC.

V and J are TRBV10-2 and TRBJ2-2; D remains unclear. V dropped 3 bases and J dropped 8 bases, with 4 bases sitting between them. This CDR3 is 11 amino acids long. Germline CDR1 reads WSHSY; CDR2 reads SAAADI. The CDR3 loop is CASSEAGELFF. The DNA for the CDR3 is TGCGCCAGCAGTGAAGCGGGGGAGCTGTTTTTT.

This clone is medium-sized (0.01 to 0.1%) within its sample. The chain links TRBV5-6 to TRBJ2-7, with TRBD2 as a possible D gene (6 bases). V lost 3 bases, J lost 3 bases, and 16 bases lay in between. Germline CDR1 SGHDT, CDR2 YYEEEE. This CDR3 region has 15 residues. In DNA form, the CDR3 reads TGTGCCAGCAGCTCCCCTAGCGCCACCGACTACGAGCAGTACTTC. This gives the protein CASSSPSATDYEQYF.

The J gene is TRBJ2-7, the V gene TRBV28; D is possibly TRBD1 or TRBD2 (6 bases each). This CDR3 has 12 residues. Germline CDR1 MDHEN, CDR2 SYDVKM. Between the trimmed V and J ends, which lost 3 bases and 7 bases, there was a span of 10 bases. CDR3 sequence: CASSFRGTEQYF. The CDR3 DNA reads as TGTGCCAGCAGTTTCCGGGGGACAGAGCAGTACTTC.

This clone is a singleton in its sample. This chain links TRBV19 with TRBJ1-1; D is uncertain. Germline CDR1 LNHDA, CDR2 SQIVND (reference sequence). The CDR3 consists of 13 residues. Trimming pared 8 bases from V and 1 base from J, leaving 11 bases between. CDR3 DNA sequence: TGTGCCAGTCGGACCTCGGGGAACACTGAAGCTTTCTTT. Protein: CASRTSGNTEAFF.

This chain links TRBV2 with TRBJ1-2; perhaps TRBD1 as D (6 bases). Between the trimmed V and J ends, which lost 5 bases and 2 bases, there was a span of 15 bases. This CDR3 has 15 residues. Germline lookup yields CDR1 SNHLY and CDR2 FYNNEI. The CDR3 loop is CASSPGEGVNYGYTF. Written as DNA, the CDR3 is TGTGCCAGCAGTCCGGGAGAGGGGGTGAACTATGGCTACACCTTC.

This clone was observed once. Other DNA sequences in this sample translate to the same CDR3. The V call is TRBV27, the J call TRBJ1-1; D unresolved. Trimming removed 3 bases at V and 2 bases at J, with 7 bases between. The CDR3 length is 13 residues. Germline V lookup: CDR1 MNHEY, CDR2 SMNVEV (reference sequence). CDR3 bases: TGTGCCAGCAGTTTCTCGGTAAACACTGAAGCTTTCTTT. This translates into CASSFSVNTEAFF.

The chain couples TRBV6-1 to TRBJ2-7, with D possibly matching TRBD1 (5 bases). Germline assignment: CDR1 MNHNS and CDR2 SASEGT. V lost 4 bases and J lost 0, with 13 bases in between. The CDR3 consists of 15 residues. CDR3 protein: CASSARQRTSYEQYF. CDR3 nucleotides: TGTGCCAGCAGTGCCCGACAGCGAACCTCCTACGAGCAGTACTTC.